The 21 T cell receptor beta chains listed next were all sequenced from one sample in a study of blood T cell repertoires in COVID-19. Measured with immunoSEQ multiplex PCR; TCRdb has only the in-frame clones, and not every one. Found here are about 400,000 clones, about 90% of them singletons; the top ten hold 1.5% to 2%. The sample was PBMCs or T cells enriched from blood (not recorded which). The source is a woman in her twenties or thirties who had recovered from COVID-19.

The V and J genes are TRBV2 and TRBJ1-2; no firm D call. V lost 6 bases, J lost 5 bases, and 10 bases lay in between. Looked up from germline, CDR1 is SNHLY and CDR2 is FYNNEI. CDR3 size: 12 residues. The CDR3 region has the DNA TGTGCCAGCAGCCCCGCGGGATATGGCTACACCTTC. Translating it yields CASSPAGYGYTF.

The V and J genes are TRBV3-1 (or the pseudogene TRBV3-2) and TRBJ1-1; tentative D call: TRBD1 (5 bases). The CDR3 totals 15 residues. V lost 5 bases, J lost 1 base, and 14 bases lay in between. Germline CDR1 reads LGHDT; CDR2 reads YNNKEL (reference sequence). The CDR3 sequence: CASSSSGRPNTEAFF. The CDR3, as DNA: TGTGCCAGCAGCTCTTCAGGGAGGCCGAACACTGAAGCTTTCTTT.

CDR3 in amino acids: CAWREQGLGNTIYF. CDR3 in DNA: TGTGCCTGGAGGGAACAGGGTCTGGGGAACACCATATATTTT. This chain links TRBV30 with TRBJ1-3; D perhaps matches TRBD1 (6 bases). Germline V gene sequence: CDR1 GTSNPN, CDR2 SVGIG (reference sequence). CDR3 length: 14 amino acids. Trimming removed 3 bases from V and 7 bases from J, with 16 bases in between.

The V gene is TRBV6-5, the J gene TRBJ1-3; 7 bases line up with TRBD1. Germline values: CDR1 MNHEY, CDR2 SVGAGI. The CDR3 covers 15 residues. The J segment lost 0 bases and the V segment lost 8 bases, leaving 7 bases of the junction unmatched. The CDR3 is CASRDRQDSGNTIYF. Written as DNA, the CDR3 is TGTGCCAGCCGGGACAGACAAGACTCTGGAAACACCATATATTTT.

This rearrangement joins TRBV3-1 (or the pseudogene TRBV3-2) to TRBJ1-2, with TRBD1 identical over 7 bases. Trimming at V came to 5 bases and at J to 7 bases, leaving 10 bases not matched to a gene. The CDR3 has 14 residues. Germline V gene lookup returns CDR1 LGHDT and CDR2 YNNKEL (reference sequence). For the CDR3, the DNA is TGTGCCAGCAGCTACCGGGACAGAGTTAGTGGCTACACCTTC. It codes for CASSYRDRVSGYTF.

The rearrangement uses TRBV5-6 and TRBJ1-4, with D possibly matching TRBD1 (6 bases). Trimming took 4 bases from V and 4 from J, leaving 17 bases between them. The CDR3 runs 16 residues. Germline CDR1 SGHDT, CDR2 YYEEEE. CDR3 residues: CASSNPTGMGNEKLFF. In DNA, the CDR3 is TGTGCCAGCAGCAACCCCACAGGGATGGGTAATGAAAAACTGTTTTTT.

This chain connects TRBV3-1 (or the pseudogene TRBV3-2) to TRBJ2-5; 10 nucleotides line up with TRBD2. The germline V gene encodes CDR1 LGHDT and CDR2 YNNKEL (reference sequence). The V gene end was trimmed by 1 base and the J gene end by 5 bases; junction bases not matched to a gene: 16. The CDR3 totals 19 residues. CDR3 protein: CASSQGVASGGLRMETQYF. The DNA for the CDR3 is TGTGCCAGCAGCCAAGGAGTTGCTAGCGGGGGCCTCCGAATGGAGACCCAGTACTTC.

This chain links TRBV5-4 with TRBJ2-5; 9 bases are shared with TRBD1. This CDR3 contains 15 residues. Germline V gives CDR1 SGHNT, CDR2 YYREEE (reference sequence). The junction had 6 bases not matched to a gene; V was cut back by 4 bases and J by 2 bases. The CDR3 loop is CASSIPQGAQETQYF. In DNA, the CDR3 is TGTGCCAGCAGCATCCCACAGGGGGCACAAGAGACCCAGTACTTC.

The chain links TRBV7-2 to TRBJ1-1; 7 nucleotides agree with TRBD1. V lost 1 base, J lost 4 bases, and 12 bases stayed unmatched. Germline V gives CDR1 SGHTA, CDR2 FQGNSA. CDR3 length: 17 amino acids. CDR3 DNA sequence: TGTGCCAGCAGCTTAGATTTGAGACAGGGTGGGGGCACTGAAGCTTTCTTT. This codes for CASSLDLRQGGGTEAFF.

V gene TRBV19 combines with J gene TRBJ2-3; TRBD2 agrees at 10 bases. This CDR3 comprises 15 residues. In germline, CDR1 is LNHDA, CDR2 SQIVND (reference sequence). The V gene end was trimmed by 6 bases and the J gene end by 2 bases; junction bases not matched to a gene: 5. CDR3 sequence: CASRRTSGITDTQYF. The CDR3 coding sequence is TGTGCCAGTAGAAGAACTAGCGGGATCACAGATACGCAGTATTTT.

The chain couples TRBV5-1 to TRBJ1-3; tentatively, D is TRBD1 (6 bases). Per germline, CDR1 SGHRS and CDR2 YFSETQ. The V end lost 3 bases, the J end lost 2 bases, and 12 bases lay between the germline ends. The CDR3 has 15 amino acids. The CDR3 region has the DNA TGCGCCAGCAGCTGGGCCCAGGGGACTGGAAACACCATATATTTT. It translates to CASSWAQGTGNTIYF.

The gene calls are TRBV10-3 and TRBJ2-2; the D gene is possibly TRBD2 (6 bases). CDR3 length: 15 amino acids. Germline CDR1 reads ENHRY; CDR2 reads SYGVKD. Trimming removed 2 bases from V and 0 bases from J, with 7 bases in between. The DNA for the CDR3 is TGTGCCATCAGTGAGACTAGCCCGAACACCGGGGAGCTGTTTTTT. Translated, it gives CAISETSPNTGELFF.

This chain joins TRBV28 and TRBJ1-3; D is possibly TRBD1 (5 bases). Deletions cut 2 bases from V and 0 bases from J, with 14 bases between. There are 17 residues in the CDR3. CDR1 is MDHEN, CDR2 SYDVKM, per germline. The CDR3 DNA reads as TGTGCCAGCAGTTTAAGTTTCAGGGCCACCTCTGGAAACACCATATATTTT. It translates to CASSLSFRATSGNTIYF.

This clone was seen more than once but under ten times. The chain links TRBV7-9 to TRBJ1-4; no clear D gene. The V end was cut by 6 bases, the J end by 7 bases, with 18 bases between. This CDR3 has 15 residues. CDR1 SEHNR and CDR2 FQNEAQ come from the germline V gene (reference sequence). DNA for the CDR3: TGTGCCAGCAGTCCTGCGGGAGGTTGGGGTGAAAAACTGTTTTTT. Its translation is CASSPAGGWGEKLFF. The variable domain in full, with the rest retrieved from reference TRBV7-9 and TRBJ1-4, is DTGVSQNPRHKITKRGQNVTFRCDPISEHNRLYWYRQTLGQGPEFLTYFQNEAQLEKSRLLSDRFSAERPKGSFSTLEIQRTEQGDSAMYLCASSPAGGWGEKLFFGSGTQLSVL.

The rearrangement uses TRBV3-1 (or the pseudogene TRBV3-2) and TRBJ2-2; D is possibly TRBD1 (5 bases). The CDR3 has 13 amino acids. Trimming stripped 5 bases from V and 8 bases from J, with 12 bases between. Germline-derived CDR1 and CDR2 are LGHDT and YNNKEL (reference sequence). The CDR3 loop reads CASSGANTGELFF. CDR3 nucleotide sequence: TGTGCCAGCAGCGGGGCAAATACTGGGGAGCTGTTTTTT.

The gene calls are TRBV6-4 and TRBJ1-5, with D perhaps matching TRBD1 (5 bases). The CDR3 has 19 residues. Germline values: CDR1 MRHNA, CDR2 SNTAGT. Trimming removed 1 base at V and 1 base at J, with 20 bases between. CDR3 DNA sequence: TGTGCCAGCAGTGACTGGGGGGAGAACCGGGGCGTAAGCAATCAGCCCCAGCATTTT. Protein: CASSDWGENRGVSNQPQHF.

CDR3 protein: CASSVTGTENTEAFF. The CDR3 DNA is TGTGCCAGCAGTGTTACCGGGACAGAGAACACTGAAGCTTTCTTT. This chain links TRBV2 with TRBJ1-1, with 7 bases that match TRBD1. The CDR3 sequence is 15 residues long. J gave up 1 base and V 4 bases, and 6 bases lay outside the gene matches. Germline values: CDR1 SNHLY, CDR2 FYNNEI.

The rearrangement joins TRBV29-1 to TRBJ2-5; 7 positions agree with TRBD2. V shed 2 bases and J 5 bases; nucleotides not matched to a gene: 8. CDR1 is SQVTM and CDR2 is ANQGSEA in the germline V gene. The CDR3 is 14 residues long. The CDR3 nucleotides read TGCAGCGTTGAATGGTCCGGCGGGAGCGAGACCCAGTACTTC. It codes for CSVEWSGGSETQYF.

This clone appeared a few times. The V and J genes are TRBV7-9 and TRBJ2-1; no definite D call. Germline loops: CDR1 SEHNR, CDR2 FQNEAQ (reference sequence). This CDR3 is built from 16 residues. V was pared by 1 base and J by 2 bases, with 12 bases between. The CDR3 DNA follows: TGTGCCAGCAGCTTAGTCCGGTTAAGTACCTACAATGAGCAGTTCTTC. Translating gives CASSLVRLSTYNEQFF.

The chain joins TRBV19 to TRBJ1-5, with 7 bases lining up with TRBD1. The germline V gene encodes CDR1 LNHDA and CDR2 SQIVND (reference sequence). The J segment lost 7 bases and the V segment lost 10 bases, leaving 13 bases of the junction unmatched. The CDR3 has 14 residues. The CDR3 loop is CATHPGGSHQPQHF. The CDR3 DNA sequence: TGTGCCACTCACCCAGGGGGGAGCCACCAGCCCCAGCATTTT.

The rearrangement links TRBV14 to TRBJ2-1, with no clear D. Germline V gene sequence: CDR1 SGHDN, CDR2 FVKESK. The CDR3 contains 15 residues. V was cut by 6 bases and J by 0 bases, with 12 bases left in between. CDR3 region: CASSQVGSSYNEQFF. In DNA, the CDR3 is TGTGCCAGCAGTCAGGTGGGTTCCTCCTACAATGAGCAGTTCTTC.